The rows below give T cell receptor beta chains drawn from one sample of a study of cytomegalovirus exposure and HLA in healthy donors. Some clones are missing from TCRdb's copy, which holds only in-frame ones; the method was immunoSEQ multiplex PCR. The sample lists under 120,000 clones; around three quarters were seen once. The specimen was PBMCs. These TCRs come from a woman in her 40s in good health and CMV-seronegative. CDR3s include the opening cysteine and the closing phenylalanine or tryptophan. Fields, in order: clone size, CDR3 length, V gene, J gene, D gene, CDR3 DNA, CDR3 protein. D genes are given only for firm matches. Clone size is stated in some rows and not others, as once, few, many or a class when expanded.

NA	16	TRBV21-1	TRBJ1-2	NA	TGTGCCAGATCCGGGACACCGTACCACGCTAACTATGGCTACACCTTC	CARSGTPYHANYGYTF
NA	12	TRBV7-8	TRBJ2-7	NA	TGTGCCAGCAGCCCAGAGGGCTACGAGCAGTACTTC	CASSPEGYEQYF
NA	13	TRBV5-1	TRBJ2-1	NA	TGCGCCAGCAGCCCCGAGGATGCTCCCTTTCCGATCTTC	CASSPEDAPFPIF
NA	15	TRBV29-1	TRBJ2-1	TRBD1	TGCAGCGTTCGTTCCCCGGGACAGGGTTTCGATGAGCAGTTCTTC	CSVRSPGQGFDEQFF
NA	15	TRBV18	TRBJ2-7	TRBD2	TGTGCCAGCTCATCCCGGACTAGCGGGAGCTACGAGCAGTACTTC	CASSSRTSGSYEQYF
NA	16	TRBV2	TRBJ2-3	TRBD2	TGTGCCAGCAATGTCTTCACTAGCGGGAGCGCAGATACGCAGTATTTT	CASNVFTSGSADTQYF
NA	12	TRBV7-2	TRBJ2-2	NA	TGTGCCAGCAGCGTGGCTGGCGGGGAGCTGTTTTTT	CASSVAGGELFF
NA	15	TRBV10-1	TRBJ2-1	TRBD2	TGCGCCAGCAGTGGACTAGCGGGAGCCTACAATGAGCAGTTCTTC	CASSGLAGAYNEQFF
NA	13	TRBV19	TRBJ2-2	NA	TGTGCCAGCTTCGGGACACTCACCGGGGAGCTGTTTTTT	CASFGTLTGELFF
NA	14	TRBV7-2	TRBJ1-5	NA	TGTGCCAGCAGCCTAGACAGTAGCAATCAGCCCCAGCATTTT	CASSLDSSNQPQHF
NA	13	TRBV29-1	TRBJ2-7	NA	TGCAGTGTTGTAGGAGAGATCTCCTACGAGCAGTACTTC	CSVVGEISYEQYF
once	15	TRBV19	TRBJ1-2	TRBD1	TGTGCCAGTAGTTTGCGGGACAGGGCGATGTATGGCTACACCTTC	CASSLRDRAMYGYTF
NA	13	TRBV18	TRBJ2-7	TRBD1	TGTGCCAGCCATCTCGACAGGGGTGACGAGCAGTACTTC	CASHLDRGDEQYF
NA	16	TRBV27	TRBJ2-7	NA	TGTGCCAGCAGGCCGAGAGGTAGCGGGACAGCTTACGAGCAGTACTTC	CASRPRGSGTAYEQYF
NA	14	TRBV7-2	TRBJ1-2	TRBD1	TGTGCCAGCAGCCCGAGTACAGGGGGCGGAGGCTACACCTTC	CASSPSTGGGGYTF
NA	16	TRBV4-1	TRBJ1-1	NA	TGCGCCAGCAGCCAAGATGAATCAGTCTTGAACACTGAAGCTTTCTTT	CASSQDESVLNTEAFF
NA	16	TRBV5-1	TRBJ2-2	NA	TGCGCCAGCAGCTTTTTAATCCAGGCGAACACCGGGGAGCTGTTTTTT	CASSFLIQANTGELFF
NA	16	TRBV18	TRBJ2-1	TRBD2	TGTGCCAGCTCACTACTAGCGGGGGGGCCTAAGGATGAGCAGTTCTTC	CASSLLAGGPKDEQFF
NA	14	TRBV28	TRBJ2-1	TRBD1	TGTGCCAGCAGTTTAGGGACAGCATACAATGAGCAGTTCTTC	CASSLGTAYNEQFF
once	17	TRBV10-1	TRBJ2-3	TRBD1	TGCGCCAGCAGTGAGTCGGTCTCCCCGACAGGGGTAGATACGCAGTATTTT	CASSESVSPTGVDTQYF
NA	13	TRBV7-2	TRBJ2-1	NA	TGTGCCAGCACCAAACCGGGGGGCAAGGGGCAGTTCTTC	CASTKPGGKGQFF
once	16	TRBV11-2	TRBJ2-7	TRBD2	TGTGCCAGCAGCTTAGGTAGGGCTAGCGGGATTTACGAGCAGTACTTC	CASSLGRASGIYEQYF
NA	16	TRBV12-5	TRBJ2-1	TRBD2	TGTGCTAGTGGTTTGGGACGCGGGAGCTCCTACAATGAGCAGTTCTTC	CASGLGRGSSYNEQFF
NA	14	TRBV5-1	TRBJ1-1	NA	TGCGCCAGCAGCTTGACGGGAATACGGATTGAAGCTTTCTTT	CASSLTGIRIEAFF
NA	12	TRBV30	TRBJ1-3	NA	TGTGCCTGGAGCTTTCCCGGAAACACCATATATTTT	CAWSFPGNTIYF
NA	13	TRBV5-6	TRBJ1-1	NA	TGTGCCAGCAGCAGCTCTCCGAACACTGAAGCTTTCTTT	CASSSSPNTEAFF
NA	14	TRBV4-1	TRBJ1-4	NA	TGCGCCAGCAGCCAAGACAGGGTCCCTGAAAAACTGTTTTTT	CASSQDRVPEKLFF
NA	9	TRBV28	TRBJ1-5	NA	TGTGCCAGCAGCCCCCCGGTGCATTTT	CASSPPVHF
NA	14	TRBV7-6	TRBJ1-4	NA	TGTGCCAGCAGCCCCCGGGGTACGAATGAAAAACTGTTTTTT	CASSPRGTNEKLFF
once	16	TRBV5-1	TRBJ1-3	NA	TGCGCCAGCAGCTTGGGTCCAGGGTCTTCTGGAAACACCATATATTTT	CASSLGPGSSGNTIYF
NA	19	TRBV18	TRBJ2-2	NA	TGTGCCAGCTCACCTCTGCAGTCGGAGGGCGCAAGGAACACCGGGGAGCTGTTTTTT	CASSPLQSEGARNTGELFF
once	15	TRBV9	TRBJ2-3	TRBD1	TGTGCCAGCAGCGACGACAGGGCCAACGTGGATACGCAGTATTTT	CASSDDRANVDTQYF
NA	16	TRBV7-9	TRBJ1-2	NA	TGTGCCAGCAGCTTAGGGGGCGAAGGGATTCACTATGGCTACACCTTC	CASSLGGEGIHYGYTF
NA	13	TRBV19	TRBJ2-7	TRBD1	TGTGCCAGTAATGGACAGGGTGAATACGAGCAGTACTTC	CASNGQGEYEQYF
NA	15	TRBV7-2	TRBJ2-1	NA	TGTGCCAGCAGCGCTAGGAGCCTCTCCTACAATGAGCAGTTCTTC	CASSARSLSYNEQFF
NA	16	TRBV28	TRBJ1-5	NA	TGTGCCAGCAGTTTTACTAGCGGGACGGAGAATCAGCCCCAGCATTTT	CASSFTSGTENQPQHF
NA	15	TRBV7-9	TRBJ1-6	TRBD1	TGTGCCAGCAGTCCTCAAGACAGGGCTAATTCACCCCTCCACTTT	CASSPQDRANSPLHF
NA	14	TRBV5-1	TRBJ2-7	NA	TGCGCCAGCAGGAGGTACGACGGATCCTACGAGCAGTACTTC	CASRRYDGSYEQYF
NA	15	TRBV6-4	TRBJ1-3	NA	TGTGCCAGCAGTGACCCGCGGACTCCTGGAAACACCATATATTTT	CASSDPRTPGNTIYF
NA	14	TRBV19	TRBJ1-5	TRBD1	TGTGCCAGTAGTACCGACAGGGTAAATCAGCCCCAGCATTTT	CASSTDRVNQPQHF
NA	15	TRBV27	TRBJ2-4	NA	TGTGCCAGCACCCGCTTGGCAGGGGGGAAAAACATTCAGTACTTC	CASTRLAGGKNIQYF
NA	14	TRBV5-4	TRBJ2-7	NA	TGTGCCAGCAGCTTACAGGGTGGAACCTACGAGCAGTACTTC	CASSLQGGTYEQYF
NA	16	TRBV4-1	TRBJ1-6	TRBD1	TGCGCCAGCAGCCAAACACAGGGGAAGGCGAATTCACCCCTCCACTTT	CASSQTQGKANSPLHF
NA	13	TRBV29-1	TRBJ2-7	TRBD1	TGCAGCGTGACCGGGACAGGGCTGGAAGAGCAGTACTTC	CSVTGTGLEEQYF
NA	12	TRBV30	TRBJ2-5	NA	TGTGCCTCTCCTCCTACGCAAGAGACCCAGTACTTC	CASPPTQETQYF
few	18	TRBV5-1	TRBJ2-2	TRBD2	TGCGCCAGCAGCTCCGTCCCGGGACTAGCGGGCGGCTCCGGGGAGCTGTTTTTT	CASSSVPGLAGGSGELFF
NA	17	TRBV5-6	TRBJ1-5	TRBD1	TGTGCCAGCAGCTCACTATCGACAGGGGAGCTCAATCAGCCCCAGCATTTT	CASSSLSTGELNQPQHF
NA	14	TRBV11-2	TRBJ1-1	TRBD1	TGTGCCACCTCCAAGGACAGGAGGAACACTGAAGCTTTCTTT	CATSKDRRNTEAFF
few	18	TRBV4-3	TRBJ2-7	TRBD1	TGCGCCAGCAGCACCCCGGGACAGGGTGGTGGGATCTACTACGAGCAGTACTTC	CASSTPGQGGGIYYEQYF
NA	15	TRBV7-9	TRBJ1-1	NA	TGTGCCAGCAGCTCTTATGACGGGAGAGGCACTGAAGCTTTCTTT	CASSSYDGRGTEAFF
NA	13	TRBV9	TRBJ1-2	NA	TGTGCCAGCAGCGCTCACGAGTACTATGGCTACACCTTC	CASSAHEYYGYTF
NA	14	TRBV6-5	TRBJ2-1	TRBD2	TGTGCCAGCAGGGGACTAGCGGGGGGCAATGAGCAGTTCTTC	CASRGLAGGNEQFF
NA	15	TRBV19	TRBJ2-1	NA	TGTGCCAGTAGTTCCCATCCGGCCCGCGGAGGTGAGCAGTTCTTC	CASSSHPARGGEQFF
NA	15	TRBV28	TRBJ2-1	NA	TGTGCCAGCAGTTTCGCTGGAGTAGGCTACAATGAGCAGTTCTTC	CASSFAGVGYNEQFF
NA	23	TRBV2	TRBJ2-7	TRBD2	TGTGCCAGCAGTGATCCTCGGGGGCCAGTGGGACTAGCGGGGGCCCTAAGCTCCTACGAGCAGTACTTC	CASSDPRGPVGLAGALSSYEQYF
NA	15	TRBV19	TRBJ2-7	TRBD1	TGTGCCAGTAGCCGCGGGGGACAGGGGGACCACGAGCAGTACTTC	CASSRGGQGDHEQYF
NA	14	TRBV7-2	TRBJ2-2	NA	TGTGCCAGCAGCTTAGGGGGGGTCACCGGGGAGCTGTTTTTT	CASSLGGVTGELFF
NA	16	TRBV5-1	TRBJ1-1	NA	TGCGCCAGCAGCCTTTCGGAGGGGGGGCTCGGCACTGAAGCTTTCTTT	CASSLSEGGLGTEAFF
once	13	TRBV10-1	TRBJ1-5	TRBD1	TGCGCCAGCAGTGAGTGGACAGGGGGCCCCCAGCATTTT	CASSEWTGGPQHF